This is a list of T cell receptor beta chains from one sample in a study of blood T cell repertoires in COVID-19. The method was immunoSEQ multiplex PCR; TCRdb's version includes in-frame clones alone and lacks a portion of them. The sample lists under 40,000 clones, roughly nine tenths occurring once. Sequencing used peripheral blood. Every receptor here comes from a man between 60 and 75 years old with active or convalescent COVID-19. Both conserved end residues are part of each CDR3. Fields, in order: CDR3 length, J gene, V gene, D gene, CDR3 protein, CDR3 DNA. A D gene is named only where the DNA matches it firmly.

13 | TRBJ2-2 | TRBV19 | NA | CASTKGFTGELFF | TGTGCCAGTACGAAGGGGTTCACCGGGGAGCTGTTTTTT
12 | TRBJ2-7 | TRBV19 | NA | CASSDTAYEQYF | TGTGCCAGTTCCGACACGGCCTACGAGCAGTACTTC
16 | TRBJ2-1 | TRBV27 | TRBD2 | CASFGLAGGTYNEQFF | TGTGCCAGCTTTGGACTAGCGGGGGGGACCTACAATGAGCAGTTCTTC
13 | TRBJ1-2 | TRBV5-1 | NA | CASSGDRIYGYTF | TGCGCCAGCAGCGGTGACAGAATTTATGGCTACACCTTC
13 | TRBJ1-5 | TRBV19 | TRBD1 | CASTDRDNQPQHF | TGTGCCAGTACGGACAGGGACAATCAGCCCCAGCATTTT
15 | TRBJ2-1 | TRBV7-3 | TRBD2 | CASSIKLAGVNEQFF | TGTGCCAGCAGTATCAAACTAGCGGGAGTCAATGAGCAGTTCTTC
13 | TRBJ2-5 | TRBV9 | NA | CASSVANQETQYF | TGTGCCAGCAGCGTAGCAAACCAAGAGACCCAGTACTTC
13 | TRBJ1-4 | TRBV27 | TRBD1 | CASNNNRGEKLFF | TGTGCCAGCAACAACAACAGGGGTGAAAAACTGTTTTTT
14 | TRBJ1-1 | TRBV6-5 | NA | CASSYGGVNTEAFF | TGTGCCAGCAGTTACGGGGGGGTGAACACTGAAGCTTTCTTT
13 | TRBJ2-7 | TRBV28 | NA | CASSLLQAYEQYF | TGTGCCAGCAGTTTATTACAGGCATACGAGCAGTACTTC